This T cell receptor beta chain was recorded in a study of shared clonotypes between healthy human individuals (dated by TCRdb to about 2020). At the level of the whole study: The cohort included a few men and two women between 18 and 49 years of age. To estimate repertoire size and how much clonotype sharing occurs between individuals, the study deeply sequenced the blood TCR repertoires of about five healthy adults. Libraries were prepared and TCR repertoires were sequenced by different laboratories using diverse techniques, in order to increase sequencing depth and limit assay-specific biases. Per donor, three plates each were used for CD4 naive and CD4 memory, two for CD8 naive, and one for CD8 memory. Leukapheresis yielded between about 0.8 and 9.5 billion PBMCs per donor. Points the paper makes about the study in general: Estimated clonotype richness was generally larger for naive than for memory subsets. Across a few donors, about 5.2% of naive CD4, 3% to 3.5% of naive CD8, approximately 2.5% of memory CD4, and around 0.4% of memory CD8 clonotypes were shared. Higher generation probabilities were observed for clonotypes shared by all four sorted-subset donors than for non-shared clonotypes. Even with the large sequencing depth, rarefaction of the sorted-subset datasets indicated that sequencing was incomplete. The small number of donors limited the genetic and exposure-history diversity represented. Sampling was limited to blood, and TCR repertoires in tissue likely differ from TCR repertoires in blood. Based on pairwise subsampling, the degree of clonotype sharing among donors was expected to be affected by sequencing depth.

Compared with germline, V lacks 4 bases and J lacks 8 bases; bases without a gene match: 3. Reading from cysteine to phenylalanine, the CDR3 counts 12 amino acids. The retained sequence is limited to the CDR3, 36 bases, with the frame set at the first base. CDR1 and CDR2 (SGHNT, YENEEA) derive from the germline V gene. Donors were healthy HIV-negative adults with no recently reported acute infections or vaccinations. Every donor was a Caucasian adult residing in Nashville, Tennessee, USA. CD4+ T cells were enriched by magnetic negative selection; naive cells were then positively selected on CD45RA, and the negative fraction formed the memory subset. Blood was obtained by leukapheresis, after which PBMCs were separated by Ficoll-Histopaque density gradient centrifugation and cryopreserved in liquid nitrogen vapor phase. Purity and quantity of every magnetically sorted T cell population were checked by analytical flow cytometry. From each sorted fraction, genomic DNA was isolated and quantified by UV absorbance on a Nanodrop 2000c.

Details on this clone: Its antigen has not been determined. No base quality information exists; no much larger clone differs at one position.

TCR CDR3 regions were amplified from genomic DNA by multiplex PCR using the deep immunoSEQ assay. Extracted genomic DNA from each cell subset was spread evenly across all wells of several immunoSEQ 96-well plates, with each plate serving as a replicate. For sorted subsets, around 0.2 ug genomic DNA, equal to about 30,000 T cell genomes, was loaded into each replicate PCR. The purified libraries were quantified using a Qubit 3.0 fluorometer, sized with a Bioanalyzer 2100, and then quantified again using the KAPA Library Quantification kit. Each immunoSEQ 96-well plate was sequenced on its own single-read 150-cycle Illumina NextSeq 550 flow cell. The authors processed their data as follows. The immunoSEQ output contained only junctional sequences without quality scores, so filtering could not match that applied to full-length reads. Sequences were annotated with PyIR, a Python wrapper for IgBLAST v1.9, using IMGT germline references to assign V/J genes and CDR3. Reads with weak V/J assignments (E-value above 1e-6), missing CDR3, stop codons, out-of-frame junctions, or ambiguous translated residues were removed. V3J clonotypes were defined as sequences sharing the same inferred V gene, J gene, and CDR3 amino acid sequence. Percentage overlap between repertoires was computed as shared unique clonotypes divided by the size of the smaller repertoire. RTK rarefaction, the Chao1 estimator, and Recon v2.1 estimates of unobserved clonotypes were used to assess repertoire richness. Generation probabilities for all TCRbeta clonotypes obtained by the gDNA method from a few donors were computed using OLGA. TCRdb's version of the immuneACCESS table is confined to in-frame rearrangements and falls short of the full clone set. An unresolved V gene accounts for under half of the shortfall where checked; the remainder is of unknown origin. D and trimming come from the DNA, and the V and J calls and clone size come from that table. The sample includes about 1.5 million clones, with 95% to 99% observed a single time. Of the sample, approximately 0.45% falls within the top ten clones.

The clonotype was recovered from a man younger than 45 in good health. Sequenced material: naive CD4+ T cells sorted from blood. This sample's cell subset or site label indicates: CD45RA+ positively selected. The chain was built from TRBV11-3 and TRBJ2-7; the central 9 bases match TRBD1. The nucleotides are TGTGCCAGCAGCTCGGACAGGGGTAAGCAGTACTTC. Its protein reads: CASSSDRGKQYF.